The rows below give T cell receptor beta chains drawn from one sample of a study of identical twins. Via MiXCR, TCRdb re-called the 5' RACE reads, giving one row per CDR3 protein. The data contain 690,000 or so distinct CDR3 sequences, 8.6% of them seen just once; the ten biggest clones take up about 0.98%. The data were also submitted as part of a second study, on yellow fever vaccine responses in identical twins.

Sample: PBMCs. All receptors derive from a woman between 18 and 29 years old in good health. CDR3s leave out the opening cysteine and the closing phenylalanine or tryptophan. A D gene is named only where the DNA matches it firmly.

NA,TRBV4-1,ASSRDRSEQF
NA,TRBV6-2/TRBV6-3,ASSYEGRETLAKNIQY
NA,TRBV9,ASSVSSRRSQETQY
TRBD1,TRBV6-1,ASSPLKTGTYGYT
TRBD1,TRBV24-1,ATSDPATGIGYT
TRBD1,TRBV11-2,ASSLFSVGQGFINEQF
NA,TRBV9,ASSPHLVPEKLF
TRBD2,TRBV4-1,ASSQVLSWREGPPGADTQY
NA,TRBV7-9,ASSLERTNKYEQY
NA,TRBV6-5,ASSYRRGNTGELF
TRBD2,TRBV12-3/TRBV12-4,ASCLAGGYTDTQY
NA,TRBV24-1,ATSDSIHDGTETQY
NA,TRBV19,ASSVGHLSSYEQY
TRBD1,TRBV29-1,SVGQGPPNTGELF
TRBD1,TRBV27,ASSYLGTVNSPLH
NA,TRBV15,ATRTGIPTDTQY
NA,TRBV14,ASSPKREEAF
NA,TRBV2,ASRLTADEQY
TRBD1,TRBV29-1,SVEEEGQVYGYT
NA,TRBV6-6,ASSYTGGEQY
NA,TRBV4-1,ASSQEPGLNSYEQY
NA,TRBV7-3,ASSLGQGFNEQF
NA,TRBV28,ASSSPPGARNYGYT
NA,TRBV4-2,ASSPTNLGETQY
TRBD2,TRBV15,ATSRVPAGGDTQY